This entry lists 9 T cell receptor beta chains sequenced from one sample in a study of cytomegalovirus exposure and HLA in healthy donors. TCRdb's copy holds only in-frame clones and misses some; the assay was immunoSEQ multiplex PCR. The sample records 150,000 to 200,000 clones, approximately 88% being singletons. Sequencing was performed on PBMCs. The receptor source for this set is a man aged 25 to 40 in good health and CMV-seropositive.

The rearrangement links TRBV7-3 to TRBJ2-3, with 9 bases that match TRBD2. Germline V CDR1 and CDR2: SGHTA, FQGTGA. The junction had 6 bases not matched to a gene; V was cut back by 5 bases and J by 0 bases. This CDR3 region has 16 residues. CDR3 DNA sequence: TGTGCCAGCAGCGCAACGACTAGCGGAAGCACAGATACGCAGTATTTT. Amino acid sequence: CASSATTSGSTDTQYF.

The CDR3 is CASRHGQGKEYTEAFF. The CDR3 DNA reads TGCGCCAGCAGACACGGACAGGGGAAAGAATACACTGAAGCTTTCTTT. The rearrangement uses TRBV10-1 and TRBJ1-1; 9 bases map to TRBD1. The CDR3 has 16 amino acids. V was clipped by 6 bases and J by 3 bases; unmatched bases: 11. Germline CDR1 WNHNN, CDR2 SYGVQD (reference sequence).

The chain employs TRBV7-9 and TRBJ1-3; D unresolved. Germline CDR1 is SEHNR and CDR2 is FQNEAQ (reference sequence). V was pared by 1 base and J by 0 bases, with 4 bases between. CDR3 length: 14 amino acids. The CDR3 bases are TGTGCCAGCAGCTTAGGCAGCTCTGGAAACACCATATATTTT. It translates to CASSLGSSGNTIYF.

Note on this clone: This sample includes further DNA sequences coding for the same CDR3. The V gene is TRBV6-5, the J gene TRBJ2-5; 8 bases align to TRBD1. This CDR3 has 14 amino acids. With V trimmed by 4 bases and J by 1 base, 2 bases remained unmatched. Germline assignment: CDR1 MNHEY and CDR2 SVGAGI. The CDR3 DNA reads as TGTGCCAGCAGTTCTGGGACAGGCCAAGAGACCCAGTACTTC. It is translated as CASSSGTGQETQYF.

This clone was seen only once. Additional DNA sequences in this sample encode the identical CDR3. The V gene is TRBV11-2, the J gene TRBJ1-2; 10 bases map to TRBD1. CDR3 length: 14 amino acids. The germline V gene encodes CDR1 SGHAT and CDR2 FQNNGV. V trimming: 5 bases; J trimming: 4 bases; junction bases outside the gene matches: 4. For the CDR3, the DNA is TGTGCCAGCAGCCCACGGACAGGGGGCTATGGCTACACCTTC. It translates to CASSPRTGGYGYTF.

This CDR3 reads CASSRTTGSFYEQYF. CDR3 in DNA: TGCGCCAGCAGCCGGACGACAGGGTCTTTCTACGAGCAGTACTTC. The chain links TRBV4-1 to TRBJ2-7, with TRBD1 identical over 7 bases. Germline lookup yields CDR1 MGHRA and CDR2 YSYEKL. Trimming removed 4 bases from V and 3 bases from J; junction bases left unmatched: 9. The CDR3 totals 15 residues.

The chain joins TRBV6-5 to TRBJ1-1; maybe TRBD1 (5 bases). This CDR3 comprises 14 residues. Trimming shortened V by 6 bases and J by 1 base, and 12 bases separated the two germline ends. Germline-derived CDR1 and CDR2 are MNHEY and SVGAGI. This CDR3 reads CASSQQAGNTEAFF. In DNA form, the CDR3 reads TGTGCCAGCAGCCAACAGGCAGGGAACACTGAAGCTTTCTTT.

V and J are TRBV5-1 and TRBJ1-3, with D tentatively TRBD1 (5 bases). Trimming took 4 bases from V and 0 from J, leaving 8 bases between them. The CDR3 sequence is 14 residues long. CDR1 is SGHRS, CDR2 YFSETQ, per germline. The CDR3 spells CASSPDSSGNTIYF. The CDR3 nucleotides read TGCGCCAGCAGCCCAGACAGCTCTGGAAACACCATATATTTT.

A single count supports this clone. The chain combines TRBV5-4 with TRBJ2-5; 7 bases align to TRBD2. Germline V gene sequence: CDR1 SGHNT, CDR2 YYREEE (reference sequence). V lost 4 bases to trimming and J lost 1 base; unmatched junction nucleotides: 7. CDR3 length equals 15 residues. The CDR3 nucleotides read TGTGCCAGCAGCCAGGGAGGGCCCGGCCAAGAGACCCAGTACTTC. Translated: CASSQGGPGQETQYF. Filled out from reference TRBV5-4 and TRBJ2-5, the complete variable domain reads ETGVTQSPTHLIKTRGQQVTLRCSSQSGHNTVSWYQQALGQGPQFIFQYYREEENGRGNFPPRFSGLQFPNYSSELNVNALELDDSALYLCASSQGGPGQETQYFGPGTRLLVL.